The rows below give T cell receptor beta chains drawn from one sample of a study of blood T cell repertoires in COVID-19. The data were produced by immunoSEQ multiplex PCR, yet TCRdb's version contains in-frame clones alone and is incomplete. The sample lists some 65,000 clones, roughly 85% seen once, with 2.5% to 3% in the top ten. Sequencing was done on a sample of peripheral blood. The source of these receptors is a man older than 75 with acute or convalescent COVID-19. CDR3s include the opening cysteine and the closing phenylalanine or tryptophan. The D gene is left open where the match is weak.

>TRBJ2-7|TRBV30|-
TGTGCCTGGAGGGCACCCAGCTCCTACGAGCAGTACTTC
CAWRAPSSYEQYF
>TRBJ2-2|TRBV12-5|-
TGTGCTAGTGGTTTGTTCGGGGACACCGGGGAGCTGTTTTTT
CASGLFGDTGELFF
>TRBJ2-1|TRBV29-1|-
TGCAGCGTTGAAACGAGGGTAGTACGCTCCTACAATGAGCAGTTCTTC
CSVETRVVRSYNEQFF
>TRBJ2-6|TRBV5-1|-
TGCGCCAGCAGAACAGACTCTGGGGCCAACGTCCTGACTTTC
CASRTDSGANVLTF
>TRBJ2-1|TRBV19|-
TGTGCCAGTAGAAGGACTTTGAATGAGCAGTTCTTC
CASRRTLNEQFF
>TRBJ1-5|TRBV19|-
TGTGCCAGTAGTCCCTGGAGCTTAGGTAGCAATCAGCCCCAGCATTTT
CASSPWSLGSNQPQHF
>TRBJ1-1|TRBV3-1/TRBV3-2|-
TGTGCCAGCAGCCAAGAGAGCATAGCCCGAGCTTTCTTT
CASSQESIARAFF
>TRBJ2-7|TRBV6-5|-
TGTGCCAGCAGGACCGGGACTTACGAGCAGTACTTC
CASRTGTYEQYF
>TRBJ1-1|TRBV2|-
TGTGCCAGCTCAGCCTTTCTTCTACAGGGCCGACGGGCTTTCTTT
CASSAFLLQGRRAFF
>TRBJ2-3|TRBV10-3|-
TGTGCCATCAGTGAGTCCAAGCGGATTAGCACAGATACGCAGTATTTT
CAISESKRISTDTQYF